Listed below are T cell receptor beta chains from one sample, sequenced in a study of blood T cell repertoires in COVID-19. The data were produced by immunoSEQ multiplex PCR, yet TCRdb's version contains in-frame clones alone and is incomplete. The table shows 300,000 to 350,000 clones, with approximately 85% occurring only once. The sample taken for sequencing was PBMCs or T cells enriched from blood (not recorded which). These receptors came from a man younger than 45 who had recovered from COVID-19. CDR3s include the opening cysteine and the closing phenylalanine or tryptophan. D genes are given only for firm matches. Rows give clone size only sometimes, using once, few, many, or a class for an expanded clone.

CASSVSGIYGYTF TGTGCCAGCAGTGTGTCGGGAATCTATGGCTACACCTTC TRBV2 - few TRBJ1-2
CASSQTSGGSTDTQYF TGTGCCAGCAGCCAGACTAGCGGGGGGAGCACAGATACGCAGTATTTT TRBV7-3 TRBD2 - TRBJ2-3
CASSRHPGTGENQPQHF TGTGCCAGTAGCAGACATCCCGGGACAGGGGAGAATCAGCCCCAGCATTTT TRBV19 TRBD1 - TRBJ1-5
CARGRTNYGYTF TGTGCCCGGGGCAGGACAAACTATGGCTACACCTTC TRBV30 - - TRBJ1-2
CASSPEPGYRGADTQYF TGTGCCAGCAGCCCTGAGCCGGGGTATCGTGGGGCAGATACGCAGTATTTT TRBV7-3 - - TRBJ2-3
CASSLSTGGGYEQYF TGTGCCAGCAGCTTAAGTACAGGGGGAGGCTACGAGCAGTACTTC TRBV7-8 TRBD1 - TRBJ2-7
CASSMGQGYEQYF TGTGCCAGCAGCATGGGACAGGGCTACGAGCAGTACTTC TRBV9 TRBD1 - TRBJ2-7
CASSFTGGGYEQYF TGTGCCAGCAGCTTCACGGGGGGCGGGTACGAGCAGTACTTC TRBV7-2 - once TRBJ2-7
CASSAHAADPNYGYTF TGTGCCAGCAGTGCCCATGCTGCGGATCCTAACTATGGCTACACCTTC TRBV6-1 - - TRBJ1-2
CAISESGQGVYGYTF TGTGCCATCAGTGAGTCGGGACAGGGGGTTTATGGCTACACCTTC TRBV10-3 TRBD1 once TRBJ1-2
CASRPYAGPDTEAFF TGTGCCAGCAGACCTTATGCAGGGCCTGACACTGAAGCTTTCTTT TRBV7-6 - few TRBJ1-1
CASSRGSHPPRVF TGTGCCAGCAGCAGGGGGTCTCATCCCCCCAGGGTCTTC TRBV7-2 - - TRBJ2-1
CASSFGRAGKTQYF TGTGCCAGCAGCTTTGGCAGGGCGGGAAAGACCCAGTACTTC TRBV11-2 - - TRBJ2-5
CASSFLAGGNTGELFF TGTGCCAGCAGCTTTCTAGCGGGGGGGAACACCGGGGAGCTGTTTTTT TRBV3-1/TRBV3-2 TRBD2 - TRBJ2-2
CASSLSTGGREKLFF TGTGCCAGCAGCTTATCTACAGGGGGCCGTGAAAAACTGTTTTTT TRBV11-2 TRBD1 - TRBJ1-4
CASSAHDRLSTDTQYF TGTGCCAGCAGCGCACACGACAGGTTAAGCACAGATACGCAGTATTTT TRBV9 - - TRBJ2-3
CASRKVRGTSYNEQFF TGCGCCAGCAGGAAGGTGCGGGGGACCTCCTACAATGAGCAGTTCTTC TRBV5-1 TRBD2 - TRBJ2-1
CASTGQGAGEQYF TGTGCCAGCACAGGACAGGGGGCTGGCGAGCAGTACTTC TRBV7-9 TRBD1 - TRBJ2-7
CASSQGGDQPQHF TGTGCCAGCAGCCAAGGAGGAGATCAGCCCCAGCATTTT TRBV3-1/TRBV3-2 - - TRBJ1-5
CASSQASIASNSPLHF TGTGCCAGCAGCCAAGCTTCGATTGCCAGTAATTCACCCCTCCACTTT TRBV3-1/TRBV3-2 - - TRBJ1-6
CASSQNARAEAFF TGTGCCAGTAGTCAAAACGCCAGGGCTGAAGCTTTCTTT TRBV19 - - TRBJ1-1
CASSPGLAGGRGEQFF TGTGCCAGTAGTCCGGGACTAGCGGGGGGTCGGGGTGAGCAGTTCTTC TRBV19 TRBD2 - TRBJ2-1
CASSSGQGREKLFF TGCGCCAGCAGTTCGGGACAGGGTAGAGAAAAACTGTTTTTT TRBV5-1 TRBD1 - TRBJ1-4
CASSQEGGQATLRNYGYTF TGTGCCAGCAGCCAAGAAGGAGGGCAGGCGACCCTACGTAACTATGGCTACACCTTC TRBV3-1/TRBV3-2 - - TRBJ1-2
CASSLASGGGAETQYF TGCGCCAGCAGCTTGGCTTCGGGCGGGGGGGCGGAGACCCAGTACTTC TRBV5-1 TRBD2 - TRBJ2-5
CAWSVFTGANVLTF TGTGCCTGGAGTGTCTTTACTGGGGCCAACGTCCTGACTTTC TRBV30 - - TRBJ2-6
CAISEVGAYNEQFF TGTGCCATCAGTGAAGTGGGCGCCTACAATGAGCAGTTCTTC TRBV10-3 - - TRBJ2-1